The clone carrying this TCR beta chain has a single count. The data belong to a study of cytomegalovirus exposure and HLA in healthy donors. The ends were cut back, 0 bases at V and 4 bases at J, with 9 bases in the middle. The CDR3 extends over 14 amino acids. Germline V gene data show CDR1 as LNHNV and CDR2 as YYDKDF (reference sequence). PCR involved 60 Vbeta and 13 Jbeta primers. Libraries were prepared by immunoSEQ multiplex PCR; TCRdb keeps only in-frame clonotypes and omits some of them. This table has 95,000 to 150,000 clones, 75% to 90% appearing once. The receptor comes from a young man in good health and CMV-seronegative. The chain joins TRBV15 to TRBJ1-1; D might be TRBD1 (5 bases). Sequences were obtained from PBMCs. CDR3 region: CATSRDWGGTEAFF. The CDR3 region has the DNA TGTGCCACCAGCAGAGATTGGGGGGGCACTGAAGCTTTCTTT.